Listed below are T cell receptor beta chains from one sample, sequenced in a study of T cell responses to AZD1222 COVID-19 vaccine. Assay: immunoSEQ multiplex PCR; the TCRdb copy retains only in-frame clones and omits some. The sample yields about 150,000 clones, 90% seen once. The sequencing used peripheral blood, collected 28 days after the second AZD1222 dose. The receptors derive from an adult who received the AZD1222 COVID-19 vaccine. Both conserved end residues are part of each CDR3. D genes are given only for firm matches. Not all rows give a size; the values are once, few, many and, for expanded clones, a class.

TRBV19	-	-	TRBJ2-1	TGTGCCAGTAGTACCGGGACCACCACTTACAATGAGCAGTTCTTC	CASSTGTTTYNEQFF
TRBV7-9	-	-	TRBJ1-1	TGTGCCAGCAGCCCCTTTCTTGGATGGGGGCGGCTCACTGAAGCTTTCTTT	CASSPFLGWGRLTEAFF
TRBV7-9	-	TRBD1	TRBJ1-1	TGTGCCAGCAGGCGGGTGGACAGGGACGGTATGAACACTGAAGCTTTCTTT	CASRRVDRDGMNTEAFF
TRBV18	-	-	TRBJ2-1	TGTGCCAGCTCACCAAGGAATACCGGCGGGCATGAGCAGTTCTTC	CASSPRNTGGHEQFF
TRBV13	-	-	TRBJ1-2	TGTGCCAGCAGCTTACAGGGGTTGGACTATGGCTACACCTTC	CASSLQGLDYGYTF
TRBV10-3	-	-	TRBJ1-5	TGTGCCATCAGCCCAGGCGGGCTTAGCAATCAGCCCCAGCATTTT	CAISPGGLSNQPQHF
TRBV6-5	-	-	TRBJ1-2	TGTGCCAGCAGGAGGGACACCTCGGAGCGGGGCTACACCTTC	CASRRDTSERGYTF
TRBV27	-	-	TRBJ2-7	TGTGCCAGCAGTTTTTTGGGGTATGGTTACGAGCAGTACTTC	CASSFLGYGYEQYF
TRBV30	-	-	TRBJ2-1	TGTGCCTGGAGGGGGACTTACAATGAGCAGTTCTTC	CAWRGTYNEQFF
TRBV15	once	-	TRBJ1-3	TGTGCCACCAGCAGACGAGGGTCAGGAAACACCATATATTTT	CATSRRGSGNTIYF
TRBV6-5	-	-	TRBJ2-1	TGTGCCAGCAGTTACTCGAGAGGCCCCACTGGGCAGTTCTTC	CASSYSRGPTGQFF
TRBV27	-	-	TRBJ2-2	TGTGCCAGCAGTATATACACCGGGGAGCTGTTTTTT	CASSIYTGELFF
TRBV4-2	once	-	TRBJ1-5	TGTGCCAGCAGCCACGACGGGAATCAGCCCCAGCATTTT	CASSHDGNQPQHF
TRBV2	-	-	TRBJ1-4	TGTGCCAGCAGTGATAGGACAACTAATGAAAAACTGTTTTTT	CASSDRTTNEKLFF
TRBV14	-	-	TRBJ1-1	TGTGCCAGCAGCCAAGTCGGGATAATGAACACTGAAGCTTTCTTT	CASSQVGIMNTEAFF
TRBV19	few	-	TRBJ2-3	TGTGCCAGTAGTAACACAGGGATGGTTACGCAGTATTTT	CASSNTGMVTQYF
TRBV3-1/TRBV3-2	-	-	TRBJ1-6	TGTGCCAGCGGTCCAGAGGTGAAGAATTCACCCCTCCACTTT	CASGPEVKNSPLHF
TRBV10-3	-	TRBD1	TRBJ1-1	TGTGCCATCAGTGGAGGGGGCGGCACTGAAGCTTTCTTT	CAISGGGGTEAFF
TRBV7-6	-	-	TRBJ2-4	TGTGCCAGCAGCTTCGGTACCGGGAGCCCAGCCAAAAACATTCAGTACTTC	CASSFGTGSPAKNIQYF
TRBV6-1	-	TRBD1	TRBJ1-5	TGTGCCAGCAGGGAAACAGGGGCTCGGAGCAATCAGCCCCAGCATTTT	CASRETGARSNQPQHF
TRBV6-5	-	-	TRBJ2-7	TGTGCCAGCAGTTACTCCGCCGGGGGCTACGAGCAGTACTTC	CASSYSAGGYEQYF
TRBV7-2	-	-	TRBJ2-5	TGTGCCAGCAGATCGGTTGGAGGGACCCAGTACTTC	CASRSVGGTQYF
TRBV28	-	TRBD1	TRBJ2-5	TGTGCCAGCAGTGGACAGGGGGCGGTCCAAGAGACCCAGTACTTC	CASSGQGAVQETQYF
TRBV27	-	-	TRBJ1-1	TGTGCCAGCAGTCTCCGACCTACGGGGGGGGACACTGAAGCTTTCTTT	CASSLRPTGGDTEAFF
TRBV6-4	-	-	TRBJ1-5	TGTGCCAGCAGTGACTCCTACGGACGGAATCAGCCCCAGCATTTT	CASSDSYGRNQPQHF
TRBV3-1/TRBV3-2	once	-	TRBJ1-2	TGTGCCAGCAGCCAAGATCTAGATGGCTACACCTTC	CASSQDLDGYTF